This passage covers 25 T cell receptor beta chains from one sample sequenced in a study of blood T cell repertoires in COVID-19. This table comes from immunoSEQ multiplex PCR, and its TCRdb copy is limited to in-frame clones, with some not included. Of about 91,000 clones listed, more than 70% were seen once; the top ten hold about 5%. The sequencing input was peripheral blood. The receptors stem from a woman older than 75 with active COVID-19.

V gene TRBV29-1 combines with J gene TRBJ1-1; TRBD1 might be the D (5 bases). V was pared by 2 bases and J by 3 bases, with 22 bases between. The CDR3 is made up of 17 amino acids. Per germline, CDR1 SQVTM and CDR2 ANQGSEA. In DNA form, the CDR3 reads TGCAGCGTTGAAATTAGCTTGTCAGACCTACAGGACACTGAAGCTTTCTTT. It yields the protein CSVEISLSDLQDTEAFF. Full variable domain (outside the CDR3, taken from reference TRBV29-1 and TRBJ1-1): SAVISQKPSRDICQRGTSLTIQCQVDSQVTMMFWYRQQPGQSLTLIATANQGSEATYESGFVIDKFPISRPNLTFSTLTVSNMSPEDSSIYLCSVEISLSDLQDTEAFFGQGTRLTVV.

The chain has TRBV28 and TRBJ1-1; no definite D call. The CDR3 is 17 residues long. Germline CDR1 and CDR2: MDHEN and SYDVKM. With 4 bases removed from V and 0 bases from J, the gap between germline ends came to 18 bases. The CDR3: CASSSTPGGGMNTEAFF. CDR3 sequence (DNA): TGTGCCAGCAGTTCGACTCCAGGCGGAGGGATGAACACTGAAGCTTTCTTT.

The V gene is TRBV2, the J gene TRBJ2-5; 10 bases map to TRBD2. The J segment lost 4 bases and the V segment lost 5 bases, leaving 10 bases of the junction unmatched. CDR3 size: 16 residues. From germline, CDR1 is SNHLY and CDR2 FYNNEI. The CDR3 bases are TGTGCCAGCAGTTCAGCGGGAGGGCCCGCGGGAGAGACCCAGTACTTC. Translated, it gives CASSSAGGPAGETQYF.

The rearrangement joins TRBV5-1 to TRBJ2-5; 7 bases line up with TRBD1. V lost 4 bases and J lost 5; bases outside the gene matches: 8. Germline loops: CDR1 SGHRS, CDR2 YFSETQ. The CDR3 totals 14 residues. CDR3 in DNA: TGCGCCAGCAGCATACCGGGACAGTCGGAGACCCAGTACTTC. Protein sequence: CASSIPGQSETQYF.

The chain carries TRBV7-9 and TRBJ2-1; D remains ambiguous. Looked up from germline, CDR1 is SEHNR and CDR2 is FQNEAQ (reference sequence). The CDR3 is 13 residues long. V lost 2 bases, J lost 6 bases, and 8 bases lay in between. For the CDR3, the DNA is TGTGCCAGCAGCTTACTTGGCCCCAATGAGCAGTTCTTC. Translation: CASSLLGPNEQFF.

The chain joins TRBV27 to TRBJ2-3; D ambiguous. This CDR3 spans 14 amino acids. V lost 8 bases to trimming and J lost 1 base, with 13 bases between them. CDR1 is MNHEY and CDR2 is SMNVEV in the germline V gene (reference sequence). CDR3 amino acids: CASAGWQGTDTQYF. The DNA for the CDR3 is TGTGCCAGCGCCGGATGGCAGGGCACAGATACGCAGTATTTT.

The chain has TRBV28 and TRBJ2-7; 8 bases align to TRBD1. V shed 6 bases and J 0 bases; nucleotides not matched to a gene: 10. The CDR3 totals 16 residues. Germline-derived CDR1 and CDR2 are MDHEN and SYDVKM. The CDR3 here is CASRYLTGVRSYEQYF. The CDR3 coding sequence is TGTGCCAGCAGATACTTGACAGGGGTCCGCTCCTACGAGCAGTACTTC.

J is TRBJ2-7 and V is TRBV2; the match to TRBD2 covers 12 bases. J was trimmed by 4 bases and V by 6 bases; bases with no gene match: 10. CDR1 SNHLY and CDR2 FYNNEI come from the germline V gene. This CDR3 is built from 16 residues. DNA of the CDR3: TGTGCCAGCAGCCGACTAGCGGGAGAATCCTCTTACGAGCAGTACTTC. It specifies CASSRLAGESSYEQYF.

The gene calls are TRBV5-1 and TRBJ2-7; the D is unclear. CDR1 and CDR2 from the germline V gene are SGHRS and YFSETQ. Trimming shortened V by 4 bases and J by 6 bases, and 14 bases separated the two germline ends. The CDR3 length is 13 residues. The CDR3 DNA reads TGCGCCAGCAGCCGCGGTCCCGAACGCGAGCAGTACTTC. Its protein product is CASSRGPEREQYF.

The chain links TRBV7-8 to TRBJ2-7, with 13 bases fitting TRBD2. V gave up 5 bases and J gave up 9 bases; unmatched junction bases: 7. Germline CDR1 SGHVS, CDR2 FQNEAQ. The CDR3 consists of 14 residues. The CDR3 spells CASSPPGLAGSQYF. The CDR3 DNA reads TGTGCCAGCAGCCCCCCGGGACTAGCGGGATCGCAGTACTTC.

The chain has TRBV7-2 and TRBJ1-1, with D possibly TRBD1 on 5 matching bases. V lost 5 bases, J lost 3 bases, and 13 bases lay in between. Germline values: CDR1 SGHTA, CDR2 FQGNSA. The CDR3 consists of 14 residues. CDR3: CASSPAGGYTEAFF. DNA for the CDR3: TGTGCCAGCAGCCCCGCCGGGGGGTACACTGAAGCTTTCTTT.

This sequence joins TRBV5-6 and TRBJ2-7, with TRBD2 identical over 15 bases. CDR1 is SGHDT and CDR2 is YYEEEE in the germline V gene. The CDR3 spans 17 residues. The V segment lost 4 bases and the J segment 4 bases; nucleotides outside the gene matches: 9. The CDR3 DNA follows: TGTGCCAGCAGCCGGGGGGCCGGGACTAGCGGGAGGTACGAGCAGTACTTC. Its protein product is CASSRGAGTSGRYEQYF.

The chain uses TRBV7-9 and TRBJ2-5; D not certain. The CDR3 is made up of 11 amino acids. Per germline, CDR1 SEHNR and CDR2 FQNEAQ (reference sequence). Trimming took off 5 bases at V and 5 bases at J, with 6 bases between the two ends. The CDR3, as DNA: TGTGCCAGCAGCGTAATGGAGACCCAGTACTTC. It is translated as CASSVMETQYF.

The rearrangement uses TRBV28 and TRBJ2-7; D gene ambiguous. The germline V gene has CDR1 MDHEN and CDR2 SYDVKM. This CDR3 spans 11 amino acids. The ends were cut back, 6 bases at V and 4 bases at J, with 7 bases in the middle. The CDR3 nucleotides read TGTGCCAGCAGCCGTCTTTACGAGCAGTACTTC. It codes for CASSRLYEQYF.

This clone has a single count. The chain is built from TRBV7-2 and TRBJ2-1; TRBD1 matches 7 bases. V shed 6 bases and J 6 bases; nucleotides not matched to a gene: 8. Germline values: CDR1 SGHTA, CDR2 FQGNSA. CDR3 length equals 14 residues. Here the CDR3 DNA reads TGTGCCAGCAGAGAACGCGCAGGGGGCAATGAGCAGTTCTTC. This codes for CASRERAGGNEQFF. Based on the CDR3 plus reference TRBV7-2 and TRBJ2-1, the full variable domain is GAGVSQSPSNKVTEKGKDVELRCDPISGHTALYWYRQSLGQGLEFLIYFQGNSAPDKSGLPSDRFSAERTGGSVSTLTIQRTQQEDSAVYLCASRERAGGNEQFFGPGTRLTVL.

The chain couples TRBV28 to TRBJ2-3, with TRBD2 matching over 11 bases. There are 20 residues in the CDR3. Germline trimming cut 3 bases from V and 3 bases from J; bases unmatched to any gene: 17. Per germline, CDR1 MDHEN and CDR2 SYDVKM. The CDR3 spells CASSFRGSSGLAGRTDTQYF. The CDR3 region has the DNA TGTGCCAGCAGTTTTCGGGGTTCCAGCGGACTAGCGGGCCGAACAGATACGCAGTATTTT.

The chain uses TRBV5-4 and TRBJ2-1, with D unresolved. Between the trimmed V and J ends, which lost 3 bases and 0 bases, there was a span of 10 bases. The germline V gene has CDR1 SGHNT and CDR2 YYREEE (reference sequence). The CDR3 is made up of 15 amino acids. The CDR3 DNA reads as TGTGCCAGCAGCTCCGGGTCTCGCTCCTACAATGAGCAGTTCTTC. This sequence encodes CASSSGSRSYNEQFF.

This sequence joins TRBV6-5 and TRBJ2-1, with 11 bases identical to TRBD2. Germline CDR1 reads MNHEY; CDR2 reads SVGAGI. Trimming cost V 4 bases and J 5 bases; bases outside gene matches: 7. This CDR3 has 16 amino acids. The CDR3 DNA is TGTGCCAGCAGTTCCGTAGCGGGAGGGCTCCACAATGAGCAGTTCTTC. Protein product: CASSSVAGGLHNEQFF.

V is TRBV6-2 or TRBV6-3 and J is TRBJ2-2, with 10 bases that match TRBD2. There are 17 residues in the CDR3. V lost 6 bases and J lost 2; bases outside the gene matches: 9. The germline CDR1 and CDR2 sequences are MNHEY and SVGEGT. The CDR3 nucleotides read TGTGCCAGCAGCCGGGAACTAGCGGGGAGTAACACCGGGGAGCTGTTTTTT. Translated, it gives CASSRELAGSNTGELFF.

The chain carries TRBV6-2 or TRBV6-3 and TRBJ2-7, with TRBD2 matching 8 bases. The germline V gene encodes CDR1 MNHEY and CDR2 SVGEGT. This CDR3 is built from 13 residues. J was trimmed by 2 bases and V by 7 bases; bases with no gene match: 4. CDR3 residues: CASTPGGAYEQYF. CDR3 coding DNA: TGTGCCAGCACCCCGGGGGGGGCCTACGAGCAGTACTTC.

The rearrangement uses TRBV27 and TRBJ2-7; maybe TRBD1 (5 bases). The CDR3 runs to 14 residues. Trimming took off 2 bases at V and 4 bases at J, with 12 bases between the two ends. Germline V gives CDR1 MNHEY, CDR2 SMNVEV (reference sequence). This CDR3 is CASSLSRGPYEQYF. In DNA, the CDR3 is TGTGCCAGCAGTTTAAGTAGGGGCCCTTACGAGCAGTACTTC.

As DNA, the CDR3 is TGCGCCAGCAGTGGATTTGGGGGGAAAGCTAACTATGGCTACACCTTC. Its protein product is CASSGFGGKANYGYTF. This rearrangement joins TRBV10-2 to TRBJ1-2; D is possibly TRBD1 (5 bases). In germline, CDR1 is WSHSY, CDR2 SAAADI. V shed 4 bases and J shed 0 bases, with 15 bases lying between them. The CDR3 extends over 16 amino acids.

V is TRBV15 and J is TRBJ2-5; 9 bases agree with TRBD2. V was pared by 4 bases and J by 2 bases, with 5 bases of the junction left unmatched. The CDR3 consists of 15 residues. CDR1 and CDR2 (germline): LNHNV, YYDKDF (reference sequence). The CDR3, as DNA: TGTGCCACCAGCACGCGGACTAGCGCGCAAGAGACCCAGTACTTC. It codes for CATSTRTSAQETQYF. Full variable domain (missing parts from reference TRBV15 and TRBJ2-5): DAMVIQNPRYQVTQFGKPVTLSCSQTLNHNVMYWYQQKSSQAPKLLFHYYDKDFNNEADTPDNFQSRRPNTSFCFLDIRSPGLGDTAMYLCATSTRTSAQETQYFGPGTRLLVL.

This clone is a singleton in its sample. V gene TRBV18 combines with J gene TRBJ2-5; no clear D gene. CDR3 length: 12 amino acids. Trimming took 5 bases from V and 2 from J, leaving 6 bases between them. CDR1 and CDR2 (germline): KGHSH, LQKENI. The CDR3 is CASSEAQETQYF. CDR3 sequence (DNA): TGTGCCAGCTCAGAGGCGCAAGAGACCCAGTACTTC.

The chain links TRBV7-9 to TRBJ2-7, with D maybe TRBD2 (6 bases). From germline, CDR1 is SEHNR and CDR2 FQNEAQ (reference sequence). The CDR3 contains 13 residues. V gave up 3 bases and J gave up 7 bases, with 13 bases separating them. CDR3 in amino acids: CASSLGGSLEQYF. DNA of the CDR3: TGTGCCAGCAGCTTGGGAGGCTCACTTGAGCAGTACTTC.